Below, 2 T cell receptor beta chains from the same sample are listed, as sequenced in a study of cytomegalovirus exposure and HLA in healthy donors. Primers included in the PCR were 60 Vbeta and 13 Jbeta primers. Measured with immunoSEQ multiplex PCR; TCRdb has only the in-frame clones, and not every one. The sample yields about 110,000 clones, just under 75% seen once. The specimen was PBMCs. These receptors were collected from a man aged 50 or older in good health and CMV-seropositive.

A few counts support this clone. The chain links TRBV6-6 to TRBJ1-2; tentatively, D is TRBD1 (5 bases). Germline loops: CDR1 MNHNY, CDR2 SVGAGI (reference sequence). The length of the CDR3 is 15 residues. Between the trimmed V and J ends, which lost 6 bases and 2 bases, there was a span of 16 bases. This CDR3 is CASSPGDWGNYGYTF. The DNA of the CDR3 is TGTGCCAGCAGCCCTGGGGACTGGGGGAACTATGGCTACACCTTC.

The CDR3 DNA reads TGTGCCAGCAGCTTCCCGGGACTAGCATTCTACGAGCAGTACTTC. Its protein product is CASSFPGLAFYEQYF. The rearrangement joins TRBV5-6 to TRBJ2-7, with 9 positions matching TRBD2. The length of the CDR3 is 15 residues. Germline trimming cut 2 bases from V and 3 bases from J; bases unmatched to any gene: 6. Germline V gene data show CDR1 as SGHDT and CDR2 as YYEEEE.